This is a list of T cell receptor beta chains from one sample in a study of control samples from healthy donors and cancer patients. Sequenced by immunoSEQ multiplex PCR; TCRdb stores in-frame clones only, minus some. The sample consists of about 130,000 clones, 92% of them appearing once. The material sequenced was blood. These receptors were obtained from a woman between 45 and 65 years old in good health. Both conserved end residues are part of each CDR3. A D gene is named only where the DNA matches it firmly. The size of a clone is reported for some rows only, either as once, few or many, or as a class for expanded clones.

abundance	len	v_gene	j_gene	d_gene	CDR3nt	CDR3aa
few	18	TRBV18	TRBJ1-5	.	TGTGCCAGCTCACCCCCAGGCTGGGACCCCTATAGCAATCAGCCCCAGCATTTT	CASSPPGWDPYSNQPQHF
.	11	TRBV2	TRBJ2-1	.	TGTGCCAGCAGGGGACTCGAGGAGCAGTTCTTC	CASRGLEEQFF
.	15	TRBV11-2	TRBJ1-2	.	TGTGCCAGCAGCTTTTTCAGAACCACTAACTATGGCTACACCTTC	CASSFFRTTNYGYTF
.	15	TRBV6-5	TRBJ1-1	.	TGTGCCAGCAGCCGAGACAGCGGCCGTCACACTGAAGCTTTCTTT	CASSRDSGRHTEAFF
.	15	TRBV6-5	TRBJ1-2	.	TGTGCCAGCAGCAGAGACAAATCTCCCCGCTATGGCTACACCTTC	CASSRDKSPRYGYTF
.	15	TRBV28	TRBJ2-5	.	TGTGCCAGCAGTTTATCAGGGACCGGAGGAGAGACCCAGTACTTC	CASSLSGTGGETQYF
.	15	TRBV6-5	TRBJ1-3	.	TGTGCCAGCAGGGGACTTCAGGGTTCTGGAAACACCATATATTTT	CASRGLQGSGNTIYF
.	21	TRBV3-1/TRBV3-2	TRBJ1-6	.	TGTGCCAGCAGCCAAAGCCGCTCACCGGGATCGGGGAGCTCCTATAATTCACCCCTCCACTTT	CASSQSRSPGSGSSYNSPLHF
once	16	TRBV2	TRBJ2-5	TRBD1	TGTGCCAGCAGTGCCGGGACAGGGCACGCCGGTTGGACCCAGTACTTC	CASSAGTGHAGWTQYF
.	14	TRBV6-5	TRBJ2-7	TRBD2	TGTGCCAGCAGCCGGGGGGAAAGCTCCTACGAGCAGTACTTC	CASSRGESSYEQYF
.	14	TRBV19	TRBJ1-2	TRBD1	TGTGCCAGTAGCGGACAGGGTGGGTATCGTGGCTACACCTTC	CASSGQGGYRGYTF
.	15	TRBV6-5	TRBJ1-2	TRBD1	TGTGCCAGCAGTTACTTAGGGGACAGTCTCTATGGCTACACCTTC	CASSYLGDSLYGYTF
.	18	TRBV29-1	TRBJ2-1	TRBD2	TGCAGCGTTCAAGGACTAGCGGGGGCCGCCACCTCCTACAATGAGCAGTTCTTC	CSVQGLAGAATSYNEQFF
.	16	TRBV2	TRBJ2-1	.	TGTGCCAGCAGTGAAACCTTACCTAGCTCCTACAATGAGCAGTTCTTC	CASSETLPSSYNEQFF
.	15	TRBV5-1	TRBJ2-5	TRBD2	TGCGCCAGCAGCCCCGGGATGACGGGGGGGGTGACCCAGTACTTC	CASSPGMTGGVTQYF
.	15	TRBV3-1/TRBV3-2	TRBJ2-7	TRBD2	TGTGCCAGCAGCCCGGGACTAGCGGGGGCCTACGAGCAGTACTTC	CASSPGLAGAYEQYF
.	15	TRBV5-1	TRBJ2-2	.	TGCGCCAGCAGCCGTCGGGCCGGAGACACCGGGGAGCTGTTTTTT	CASSRRAGDTGELFF
.	15	TRBV6-5	TRBJ2-5	TRBD1	TGTGCCAGCAGTTACTCTGGACAGGCCCAAGAGACCCAGTACTTC	CASSYSGQAQETQYF
.	16	TRBV11-3	TRBJ2-2	TRBD1	TGTGCCAGCAGCTCCCGGGACAGCATCCTTACCGGGGAGCTGTTTTTT	CASSSRDSILTGELFF
.	19	TRBV5-1	TRBJ2-5	.	TGCGCCAGCAGCTTGGGAGGGGCCCGTAGCAGCATTATACAAGAGACCCAGTACTTC	CASSLGGARSSIIQETQYF
.	15	TRBV19	TRBJ1-4	.	TGTGCCAGTAGTGGAGGCCTGGCAACTAATGAAAAACTGTTTTTT	CASSGGLATNEKLFF
.	15	TRBV12-5	TRBJ1-1	TRBD1	TGTGCTAGTGGTTTGACCCGACAGGGAAACACTGAAGCTTTCTTT	CASGLTRQGNTEAFF
.	14	TRBV5-5	TRBJ1-2	TRBD1	TGTGCCAGCAGCTTGACCGGGACAGGGGGTGGCTACACCTTC	CASSLTGTGGGYTF
.	16	TRBV5-6	TRBJ1-6	TRBD1	TGTGCCAGCAGCTGGAGGATGGGTTCCCCCGGGACAGGTCTCCACTTT	CASSWRMGSPGTGLHF
once	13	TRBV29-1	TRBJ2-5	TRBD1	TGCAGCGTTGAGGACAGGGCCGTGGAGACCCAGTACTTC	CSVEDRAVETQYF
.	13	TRBV10-2	TRBJ1-1	.	TGCGCCAGCAGTGGGTTCAGACACACTGAAGCTTTCTTT	CASSGFRHTEAFF
.	12	TRBV25-1	TRBJ2-7	.	TGTGCCAGCAGTGAACAGGGTCGAGAGCAGTACTTC	CASSEQGREQYF
.	13	TRBV5-4	TRBJ2-2	.	TGTGCCAGCAGCTTGGTTCAGACCGGGGAGCTGTTTTTT	CASSLVQTGELFF
.	12	TRBV7-9	TRBJ1-2	.	TGTGCCAGCAGCTTAGCCCAATATGGCTACACCTTC	CASSLAQYGYTF
.	13	TRBV28	TRBJ2-1	.	TGTGCCAGCAGTAGCCAATACCTGGATGAGCAGTTCTTC	CASSSQYLDEQFF
.	13	TRBV5-1	TRBJ2-7	.	TGCGCCAGCAGGAGAGCCTCCTCCTACGAGCAGTACTTC	CASRRASSYEQYF
.	14	TRBV7-9	TRBJ2-7	TRBD1	TGTGCCAGCAGCGGATGGACAGGGGGCGACGAGCAGTACTTC	CASSGWTGGDEQYF
.	16	TRBV11-2	TRBJ2-7	TRBD2	TGTGCCAGCAGCTTAGATAGCGGGGGGTCTACCTACGAGCAGTACTTC	CASSLDSGGSTYEQYF
.	15	TRBV9	TRBJ2-2	TRBD1	TGTGCCAGCAGCGTAGGACAGGGGGGGACCGGGGAGCTGTTTTTT	CASSVGQGGTGELFF
.	11	TRBV28	TRBJ1-2	.	TGTGCCAGCAGTTTATTAGGTGGCTACACCTTC	CASSLLGGYTF
few	14	TRBV5-1	TRBJ1-3	.	TGCGCCAGCAGCTTGGATCTCTCTGGAAACACCATATATTTT	CASSLDLSGNTIYF
few	14	TRBV25-1	TRBJ1-2	.	TGTGCCACCCAGACTGAGGGGGGGCCCTATGGCTACACCTTC	CATQTEGGPYGYTF
.	16	TRBV2	TRBJ2-3	TRBD1	TGTGCCAGCAGCCAACGGACAGGGGGCTTCACAGATACGCAGTATTTT	CASSQRTGGFTDTQYF
once	15	TRBV28	TRBJ1-3	TRBD1	TGTGCCAGCAGCGTCACAGGGGATTTTGGAAACACCATATATTTT	CASSVTGDFGNTIYF
.	12	TRBV14	TRBJ1-6	.	TGTGCCAGCAGCCAGTCCCGGACCCCCCTCCACTTT	CASSQSRTPLHF
.	16	TRBV19	TRBJ2-7	.	TGTGCCAGTAGTATAGCCCCCGGGGGTGGTACCTACGAGCAGTACTTC	CASSIAPGGGTYEQYF
once	16	TRBV25-1	TRBJ2-3	.	TGTGCCAGCAGTGAATCTAGGGGATCGGGCACAGATACGCAGTATTTT	CASSESRGSGTDTQYF
once	14	TRBV27	TRBJ2-7	.	TGTGCCAGCCGCCTTCGACGGGAGTTGTACGAGCAGTACTTC	CASRLRRELYEQYF
.	16	TRBV7-2	TRBJ2-7	TRBD2	TGTGCCAGCAGCTTTACTAGCGGGGGGCCTTCCTACGAGCAGTACTTC	CASSFTSGGPSYEQYF
.	13	TRBV28	TRBJ1-2	.	TGTGCCAGCAGTTTAAACCCTAACTATGGCTACACCTTC	CASSLNPNYGYTF
.	14	TRBV19	TRBJ1-6	.	TGTGCCAGTAGTATCGGGACGGCTGAATCACCCCTCCACTTT	CASSIGTAESPLHF
few	15	TRBV28	TRBJ1-1	.	TGTGCCAGCAGTTTAGCCCAGAAAATGAACACTGAAGCTTTCTTT	CASSLAQKMNTEAFF
.	16	TRBV9	TRBJ2-2	.	TGTGCCAGCAGCGTAGAAGGGGGGGCATACACCGGGGAGCTGTTTTTT	CASSVEGGAYTGELFF
.	15	TRBV13	TRBJ1-2	TRBD1	TGTGCCAGCAGCCCAAGACAGGGACTCCGCTATGGCTACACCTTC	CASSPRQGLRYGYTF
.	13	TRBV6-6	TRBJ1-2	.	TGTGCCAGCAGTTACTCACGAGGGGATGGCTACACCTTC	CASSYSRGDGYTF
.	19	TRBV4-1	TRBJ2-2	TRBD2	TGCGCCAGCAGCCAGCAACCTCTCCATAGCGGGAGTGACACCGGGGAGCTGTTTTTT	CASSQQPLHSGSDTGELFF
once	13	TRBV9	TRBJ1-2	.	TGTGCCAGCAGCGACGGGACCCCGGGGGGCTACACCTTC	CASSDGTPGGYTF
.	14	TRBV3-1/TRBV3-2	TRBJ2-7	.	TGTGCCAGCAGCCAAGTTACATCCTCCTACGAGCAGTACTTC	CASSQVTSSYEQYF
.	14	TRBV19	TRBJ2-7	TRBD1	TGTGCCAGTAGGAAGGACAGGGAAACCTACGAGCAGTACTTC	CASRKDRETYEQYF
.	11	TRBV13	TRBJ2-7	.	TGTGCCAGCAGCTCCCAGAACGAGCAGTACTTC	CASSSQNEQYF
.	14	TRBV3-1/TRBV3-2	TRBJ1-2	TRBD1	TGTGCCAGCAGCCTGGGACAGGGAGGAGAGGGCTACACCTTC	CASSLGQGGEGYTF
.	12	TRBV28	TRBJ1-2	TRBD1	TGTGCCAGCAGGCTAGGGGGCTCTGGCTACACCTTC	CASRLGGSGYTF
.	15	TRBV24-1	TRBJ2-5	.	TGTGCCACCAGTGACCCCGGACAGCCCAGCGAGACCCAGTACTTC	CATSDPGQPSETQYF
.	16	TRBV19	TRBJ2-2	.	TGTGCCAGTAGCATAGTACGGGGGGCTAACACCGGGGAGCTGTTTTTT	CASSIVRGANTGELFF